This T cell receptor beta chain stems from a study of CD8+ T cells in alopecia areata (dated 2018 in TCRdb). About the study as a whole: The treated patients took part in an open-label pilot trial in which moderate-to-severe alopecia areata was treated with oral tofacitinib at 5 to 10 mg twice daily. Tofacitinib was given for 6 to 18 months, followed by 6 months of follow-up off drug to assess delayed response and recurrence. For the treated patients, the SALT score, which quantifies what percentage of scalp surface area is affected, served as the measure of disease severity. In both human patients and the C3H/HeJ mouse model, the study applied high-throughput TCRbeta sequencing to look at T cell clonal expansion in alopecia areata. On the human side, TCRbeta sequencing was run on scalp tissue and on sorted CD4+ and CD8+ peripheral blood T cells from healthy controls and from alopecia areata patients with either patchy or totalis/universalis disease. Biopsies were taken from tofacitinib-treated patients at baseline and at 4 and 24 weeks of treatment, and a later scalp biopsy was taken in several of the tofacitinib-treated patients. Scalp clonality was compared across normal scalp (n=4), patchy alopecia areata scalp (n=8), and alopecia totalis/universalis scalp (n=8). RNA was extracted with the PAXgene miRNA kit for fixed scalp, the miRNeasy kit for PBMCs, and the RNeasy kit for mouse skin. TCRbeta CDR3 regions were amplified by immunoSEQ multiplex PCR with 35 Vbeta forward and 13 Jbeta reverse primers.

Broader findings and caveats from the paper: Lesional scalp, especially in alopecia totalis/universalis, showed higher clonality and more expanded CD8+ clones than normal scalp, suggesting antigenic drive. Because the treated cohort was small and included a single nonresponder, larger studies are needed to assess links between baseline CD8+ expansion and response. Unlike mouse skin, which is dominated by gammadelta T cells, normal human skin has resident alphabeta T cells that are also sequenced, and this complicates analysis of the scalp TCR repertoire. Many expanded lesional clones persisted in scalp and blood during tofacitinib treatment, which may partly explain relapse after stopping treatment. Scalp clonality and the number of expanded CD8+ clones among the top 100 scalp clones were significantly decreased by tofacitinib. Shared TCR sequences between patients were less evident than in mice, which may be partly attributable to HLA diversity in the patient population.

V and J are truncated by 6 bases and 0 bases respectively, leaving an intervening sequence of 12 bases. From the germline V gene, CDR1 is MNHEY and CDR2 is SVGAGI. The CDR3 holds 15 amino acids from the cysteine to the phenylalanine. Solely the CDR3 DNA is kept, with 45 bases framed from the first base. Library prep was done by the immunoSEQ multiplex PCR assay. RNA was extracted from all samples and reverse transcribed into cDNA, which served as template for TCR sequencing. SuperScript III was used to make first-strand cDNA, primed with a 2:1 mix of oligo-dT and random hexamers. Amplification bias was assessed with a synthetic immune receptor repertoire, and residual bias was removed computationally. The paper's data handling went like this. After raw reads were preprocessed to remove errors, the CDR3 was defined following IMGT conventions as running from the conserved cysteine to phenylalanine. Clonality was calculated as 1 minus Shannon entropy normalized by log2 of the number of productive unique TCRs. Whether scalp clones were CD4 or CD8 was inferred by matching scalp TCRbeta sequences against CD4 and CD8 repertoires sorted from blood. In its TCRdb copy, this immuneACCESS table keeps in-frame sequences only and misses some clones. Where compared with another copy, unresolved V genes explain less than half of these, and the others have no known cause. For V, J and clone size, that table is used; D and trimming come from the DNA. The sample table contains some 170,000 clones; only one count was recorded for about three fifths of them. The ten largest clonotypes hold under 20% of the sample.

Of note for this clone: The antigen this receptor binds is unknown. Base qualities are not at hand, and no much larger clone is one base apart.

Taken with the paper, the label for treatment or condition translates to: oral pan-JAK inhibitor, 5-10 mg twice daily. Peripheral blood and lesional scalp punch biopsies were obtained from patients with alopecia areata. After PBMCs were isolated by density centrifugation and stained for CD3, CD4 and CD8, a FACSAria was used to sort CD4+ and CD8+ T cells. The source of this sequence is a human donor with alopecia areata. This specimen was CD4+ T cells sorted from blood, taken at week 56, from a patient treated with tofacitinib. Here the chain combines TRBV6-5 and TRBJ1-5; a tentative D match to TRBD1 spans 5 bases. CDR3 reads: CASSLTAFSNQPQHF. The nucleotide sequence is TGTGCCAGCAGCCTGACAGCTTTTAGCAATCAGCCCCAGCATTTT.